This is a list of T cell receptor beta chains from one sample in a study of early T cells in non-severe SARS-CoV-2 infection. Each CDR3 protein is one row after TCRdb ran MiXCR on the 5' RACE reads. This sample has more than 55,000 distinct CDR3 sequences, with around 5.7% found just once. This material consisted of whole blood, taken at baseline. Every receptor here comes from an adult who was a healthcare worker with PCR-confirmed SARS-CoV-2 infection or an uninfected control (not recorded which). The CDR3 runs from the conserved cysteine through the conserved F or W.

V,J,length,CDR3
TRBV28,TRBJ2-1,13,CASSPRLNNEQFF
TRBV27,TRBJ1-1,14,CASSSGDLNTEAFF
TRBV6-5,TRBJ1-1,15,CASSYSISGNTEAFF
TRBV20-1,TRBJ1-4,15,CSARDPGSPGEKLFF
TRBV4-1,TRBJ2-1,16,CASSQVDGRTYNEQFF
TRBV7-9,TRBJ2-1,14,CASSLRTRGDEQFF
TRBV6-5,TRBJ2-7,14,CASSYSGTGGEQYF
TRBV21-1,TRBJ2-7,21,CASSTSQGGLAGGPSSYEQYF
TRBV27,TRBJ2-7,15,CASSSPGLGTYEQYF
TRBV20-1,TRBJ1-4,14,CSASPSATNEKLFF
TRBV6-5,TRBJ1-1,13,CASNIDRNTEAFF
TRBV20-1,TRBJ2-1,19,CSARPGEGSFLGAYNEQFF
TRBV11-2,TRBJ1-2,12,CASSLGQIGYTF
TRBV3-1,TRBJ2-3,16,CASSQWDRGNTDTQYF
TRBV28,TRBJ2-7,15,CASSLFASGNYEQYF
TRBV29-1,TRBJ1-1,11,CSASFGTEAFF
TRBV5-6,TRBJ1-1,13,CASSLTENTEAFF
TRBV12-3/TRBV12-4,TRBJ2-1,16,CASSLESTASYNEQFF
TRBV6-1,TRBJ2-1,15,CASSERTRGYNEQFF
TRBV6-5,TRBJ1-1,16,CASSPLPGQGDTEAFF
TRBV11-2,TRBJ2-1,15,CASSYRDRDYNEQFF
TRBV10-3,TRBJ2-7,13,CAISVKGINEQYF
TRBV7-2,TRBJ2-3,19,CASSLVASVGLAATDTQYF
TRBV12-3/TRBV12-4,TRBJ2-3,15,CASSYRRDSTDTQYF
TRBV18,TRBJ2-7,14,CASSGTGGSYEQYF
TRBV5-5,TRBJ2-5,14,CASRPGHNQETQYF
TRBV10-2,TRBJ1-1,15,CASSQTGVQNTEAFF